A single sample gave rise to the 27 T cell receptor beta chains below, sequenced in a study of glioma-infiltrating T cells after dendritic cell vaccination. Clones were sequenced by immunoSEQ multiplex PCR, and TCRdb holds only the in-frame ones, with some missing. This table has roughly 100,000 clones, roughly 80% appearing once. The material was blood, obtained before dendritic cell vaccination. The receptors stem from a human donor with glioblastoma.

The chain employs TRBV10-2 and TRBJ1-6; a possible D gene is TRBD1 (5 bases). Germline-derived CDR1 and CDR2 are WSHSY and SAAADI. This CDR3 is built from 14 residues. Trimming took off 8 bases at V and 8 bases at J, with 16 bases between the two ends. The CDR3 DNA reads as TGCGCCAGCGGCAGGGAGGCCTACGATTCACCCCTCCACTTT. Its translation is CASGREAYDSPLHF.

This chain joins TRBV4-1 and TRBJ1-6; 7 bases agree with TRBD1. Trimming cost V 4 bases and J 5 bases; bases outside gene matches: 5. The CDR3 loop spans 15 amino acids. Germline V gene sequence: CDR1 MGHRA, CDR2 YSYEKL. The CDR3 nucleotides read TGCGCCAGCAGCCCCCTCGACAGGGATAATTCACCCCTCCACTTT. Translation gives CASSPLDRDNSPLHF.

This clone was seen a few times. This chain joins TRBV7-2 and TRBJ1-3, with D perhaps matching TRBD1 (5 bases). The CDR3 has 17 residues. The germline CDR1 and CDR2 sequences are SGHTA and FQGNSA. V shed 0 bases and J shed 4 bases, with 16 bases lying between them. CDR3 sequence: CASSLALTQGWGNTIYF. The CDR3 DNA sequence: TGTGCCAGCAGCTTAGCGCTAACCCAGGGTTGGGGAAACACCATATATTTT.

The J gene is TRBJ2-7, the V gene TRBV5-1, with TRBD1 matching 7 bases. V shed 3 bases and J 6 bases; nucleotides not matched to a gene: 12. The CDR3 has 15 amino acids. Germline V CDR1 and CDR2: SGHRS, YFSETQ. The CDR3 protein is CASSSQGSPGSEQYF. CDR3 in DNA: TGCGCCAGCAGCTCACAGGGGTCACCCGGCTCCGAGCAGTACTTC.

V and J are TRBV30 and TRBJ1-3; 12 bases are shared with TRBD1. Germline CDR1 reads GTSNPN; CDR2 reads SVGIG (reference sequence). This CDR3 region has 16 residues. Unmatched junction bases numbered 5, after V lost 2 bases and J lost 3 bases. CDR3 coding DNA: TGTGCCTGGAGTTTCCGGGACAGGGGGCTTGGAAACACCATATATTTT. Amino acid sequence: CAWSFRDRGLGNTIYF.

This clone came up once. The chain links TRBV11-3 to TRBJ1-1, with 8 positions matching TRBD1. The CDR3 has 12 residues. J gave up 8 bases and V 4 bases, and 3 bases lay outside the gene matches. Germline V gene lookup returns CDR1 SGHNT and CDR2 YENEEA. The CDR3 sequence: CASSSRQGEAFF. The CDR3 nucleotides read TGTGCCAGCAGCTCACGACAGGGGGAAGCTTTCTTT.

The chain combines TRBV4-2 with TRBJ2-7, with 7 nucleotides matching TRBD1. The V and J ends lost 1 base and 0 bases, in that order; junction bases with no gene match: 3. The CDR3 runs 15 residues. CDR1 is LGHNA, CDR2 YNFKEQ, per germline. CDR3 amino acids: CASSQAGGRSYEQYF. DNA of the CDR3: TGTGCCAGCAGCCAAGCAGGGGGACGCTCCTACGAGCAGTACTTC.

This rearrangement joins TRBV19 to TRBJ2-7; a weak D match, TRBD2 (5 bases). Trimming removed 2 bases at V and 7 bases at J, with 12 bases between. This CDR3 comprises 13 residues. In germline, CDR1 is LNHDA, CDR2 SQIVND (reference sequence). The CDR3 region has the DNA TGTGCCAGTAGTATAAGGTGGCAGCGGGAGCAGTACTTC. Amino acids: CASSIRWQREQYF.

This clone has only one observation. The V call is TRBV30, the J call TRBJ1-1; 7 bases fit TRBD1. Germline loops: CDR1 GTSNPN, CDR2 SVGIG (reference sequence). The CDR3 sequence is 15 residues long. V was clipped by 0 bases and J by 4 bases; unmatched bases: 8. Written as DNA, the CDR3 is TGTGCCTGGAGTGTAATTCGGGCAGGGGGCACTGAAGCTTTCTTT. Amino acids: CAWSVIRAGGTEAFF.

DNA for the CDR3: TGTGCCAGCAGCCGATCAAGGGAGCCTCAGCCCCAGCATTTT. Protein sequence: CASSRSREPQPQHF. V and J are TRBV6-5 and TRBJ1-5; no clear D gene. The CDR3 is 14 amino acids. The V gene's germline CDR1 is MNHEY and CDR2 SVGAGI. V was cut by 6 bases and J by 6 bases, with 15 bases left in between.

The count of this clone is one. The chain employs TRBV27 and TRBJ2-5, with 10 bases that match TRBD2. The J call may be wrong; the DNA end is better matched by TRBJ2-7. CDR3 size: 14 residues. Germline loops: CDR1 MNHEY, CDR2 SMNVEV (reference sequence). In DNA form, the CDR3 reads TGTGCCAGCAGTTTAAAACTAGCGGGATACGAGCAGTACTTC. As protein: CASSLKLAGYEQYF.

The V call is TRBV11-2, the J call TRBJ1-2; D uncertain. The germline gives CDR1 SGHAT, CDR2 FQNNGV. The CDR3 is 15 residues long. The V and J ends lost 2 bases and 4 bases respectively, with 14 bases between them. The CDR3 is CASSLREGTPYGYTF. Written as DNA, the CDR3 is TGTGCCAGCAGCTTACGGGAGGGCACTCCCTATGGCTACACCTTC.

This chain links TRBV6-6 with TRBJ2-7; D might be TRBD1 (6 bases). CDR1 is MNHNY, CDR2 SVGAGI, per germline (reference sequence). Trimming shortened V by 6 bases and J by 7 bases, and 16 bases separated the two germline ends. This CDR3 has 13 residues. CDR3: CASSPGQSLEQYF. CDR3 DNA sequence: TGTGCCAGCAGCCCCGGACAGAGCTTAGAGCAGTACTTC.

DNA of the CDR3: TGCGCCAGCAGCTTAGAGAGAAAGATTATATACGAGCAGTACTTC. It codes for CASSLERKIIYEQYF. The rearrangement links TRBV5-1 to TRBJ2-7; D not certain. The CDR3 length is 15 residues. From germline, CDR1 is SGHRS and CDR2 YFSETQ. Trimming took 2 bases from V and 4 from J, leaving 16 bases between them.

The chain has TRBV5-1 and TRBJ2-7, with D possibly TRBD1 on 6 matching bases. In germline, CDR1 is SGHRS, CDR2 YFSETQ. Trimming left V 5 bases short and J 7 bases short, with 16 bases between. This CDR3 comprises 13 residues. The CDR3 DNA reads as TGCGCCAGCAGTTCTACAGGGTTGTGGGAGCAGTACTTC. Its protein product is CASSSTGLWEQYF.

CDR3 bases: TGCGCCAGCAAGGCGGGGCCAGGCCTACCCTACGAGCAGTACTTC. This codes for CASKAGPGLPYEQYF. The V gene is TRBV5-1, the J gene TRBJ2-7, with TRBD2 as a possible D gene (6 bases). There are 15 residues in the CDR3. Germline-derived CDR1 and CDR2 are SGHRS and YFSETQ. The V gene lost 6 bases and the J gene lost 2 bases, with 18 bases spanning the gap. Filled out from reference TRBV5-1 and TRBJ2-7, the complete variable domain reads KAGVTQTPRYLIKTRGQQVTLSCSPISGHRSVSWYQQTPGQGLQFLFEYFSETQRNKGNFPGRFSGRQFSNSRSEMNVSTLELGDSALYLCASKAGPGLPYEQYFGPGTRLTVT.

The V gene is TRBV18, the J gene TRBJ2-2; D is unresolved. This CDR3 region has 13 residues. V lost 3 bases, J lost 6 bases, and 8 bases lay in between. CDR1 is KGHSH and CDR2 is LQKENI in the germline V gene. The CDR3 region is CASSPRGAGELFF. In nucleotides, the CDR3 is TGTGCCAGCTCACCTCGAGGCGCCGGGGAGCTGTTTTTT.

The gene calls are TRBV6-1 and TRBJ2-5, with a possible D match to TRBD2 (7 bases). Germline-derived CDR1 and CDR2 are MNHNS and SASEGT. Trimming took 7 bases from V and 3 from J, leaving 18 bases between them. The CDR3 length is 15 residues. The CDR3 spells CASNRGGGVEETQYF. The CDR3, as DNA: TGTGCCAGCAATAGAGGAGGGGGGGTGGAAGAGACCCAGTACTTC.

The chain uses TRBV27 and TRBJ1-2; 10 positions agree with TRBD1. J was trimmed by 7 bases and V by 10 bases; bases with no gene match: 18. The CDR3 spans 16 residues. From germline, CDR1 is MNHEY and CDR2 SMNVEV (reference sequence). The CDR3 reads CATMTSTGGAGGGYTF. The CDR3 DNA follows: TGTGCCACCATGACCTCGACAGGGGGCGCGGGGGGTGGCTACACCTTC.

As DNA, the CDR3 is TGTGCCAGCAGGCCCCGAGGAGGGATCAATCAGCCCCAGCATTTT. This translates into CASRPRGGINQPQHF. The chain combines TRBV2 with TRBJ1-5; no firm D call. Trimming shortened V by 6 bases and J by 3 bases, and 15 bases separated the two germline ends. CDR1 SNHLY and CDR2 FYNNEI come from the germline V gene. There are 15 residues in the CDR3.

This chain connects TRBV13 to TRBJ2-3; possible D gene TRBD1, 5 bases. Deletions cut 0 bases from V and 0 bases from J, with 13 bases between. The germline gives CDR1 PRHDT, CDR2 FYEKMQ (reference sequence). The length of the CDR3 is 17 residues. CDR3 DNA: TGTGCCAGCAGCTTAGGTTCGGACATAACTAGCACAGATACGCAGTATTTT. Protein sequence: CASSLGSDITSTDTQYF.

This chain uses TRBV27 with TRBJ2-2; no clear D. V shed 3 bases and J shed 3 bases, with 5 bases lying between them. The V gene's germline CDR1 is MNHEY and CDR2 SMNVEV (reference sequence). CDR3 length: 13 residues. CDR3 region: CASSFRYTGELFF. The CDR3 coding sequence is TGTGCCAGCAGTTTTCGGTACACCGGGGAGCTGTTTTTT.

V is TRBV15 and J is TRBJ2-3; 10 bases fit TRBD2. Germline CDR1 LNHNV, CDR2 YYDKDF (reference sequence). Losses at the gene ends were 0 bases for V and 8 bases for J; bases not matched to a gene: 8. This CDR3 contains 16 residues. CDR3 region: CATSRDMSGGEVTQYF. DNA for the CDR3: TGTGCCACCAGCAGAGATATGAGCGGGGGGGAGGTTACGCAGTATTTT.

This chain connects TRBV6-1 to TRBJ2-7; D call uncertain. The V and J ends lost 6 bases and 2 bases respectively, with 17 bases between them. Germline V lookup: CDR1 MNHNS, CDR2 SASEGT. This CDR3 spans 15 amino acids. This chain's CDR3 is CASRFSAAPTYEQYF. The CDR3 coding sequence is TGTGCCAGCAGGTTTTCTGCGGCGCCCACCTACGAGCAGTACTTC.

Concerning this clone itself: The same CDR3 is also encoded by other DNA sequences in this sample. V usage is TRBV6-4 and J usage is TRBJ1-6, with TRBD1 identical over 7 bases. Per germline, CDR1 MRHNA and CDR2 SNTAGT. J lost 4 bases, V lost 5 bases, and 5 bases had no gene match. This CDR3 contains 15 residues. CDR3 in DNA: TGTGCCAGCAGTCTCGGGACAGTTTATAATTCACCCCTCCACTTT. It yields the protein CASSLGTVYNSPLHF.

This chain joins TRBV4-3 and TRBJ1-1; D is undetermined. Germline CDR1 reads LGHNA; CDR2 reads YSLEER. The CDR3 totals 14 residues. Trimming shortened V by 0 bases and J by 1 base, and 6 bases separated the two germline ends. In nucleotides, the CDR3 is TGCGCCAGCAGCCAAGATATCGGGAACACTGAAGCTTTCTTT. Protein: CASSQDIGNTEAFF.

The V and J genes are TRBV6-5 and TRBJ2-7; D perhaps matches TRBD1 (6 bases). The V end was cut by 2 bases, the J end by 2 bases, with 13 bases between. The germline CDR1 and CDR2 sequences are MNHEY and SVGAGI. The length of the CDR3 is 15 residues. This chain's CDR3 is CASSYGRTGPYEQYF. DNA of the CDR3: TGTGCCAGCAGTTACGGGCGTACAGGGCCCTACGAGCAGTACTTC.